The entry below gives a single TCR beta chain sequence along with its context. This clonotype was seen ten or more times. Its antigen remains unidentified. Base-call qualities are not available, and no considerably larger clone is one nucleotide away. Read against the paper, the sample's time point label means: longitudinal time-point 3. Blood bank volunteers in Maryland, USA served as the healthy controls. Unsorted PBMC libraries were generated from 2 million PBMCs stored in RNAlater at -80 °C until RNA extraction. Peripheral blood was subjected to Ficoll-Hypaque density gradient centrifugation to isolate PBMCs, which were then cryopreserved in liquid nitrogen. The source of the sample is a study of neurological immune-mediated disorders (dated by TCRdb to the late 2010s). Regarding the study in general: Peripheral blood TCR-beta repertoires from HTLV-I-associated myelopathy (HAM/TSP) patients, multiple sclerosis patients and healthy controls were compared by UMI-based sequencing. Alongside PBMC samples, the set of approximately 100 TCR-beta libraries contained longitudinal samples, technical triplicates, and paired CD4+ and CD8+ T-cell subsets that had been sorted. Longitudinal HAM/TSP and healthy donors had 3 time-points each (about 3-40 month intervals). Of the approximately 70 subjects in the cohort, roughly 14 were HAM/TSP patients, 34 were multiple sclerosis patients, and about 20 were healthy controls. The study at large found these results: Across subjects, expanded clones never shared an identical CDR3 amino acid sequence, which suggests that the TCR-beta repertoires in every group were private. TCR clonal expansion was greatest in HAM/TSP patients and smallest in MS patients, who ranked below even healthy controls.

cDNA synthesis used template-switch 5'RACE with a primer carrying a 10-nucleotide random unique molecular identifier tagging each TCR transcript. Every sequencing run covered 15-18 subjects and yielded more than 170 million TCR-beta sequences. The RNeasy kit was used for extraction of total RNA. The KAPA Real-time Library Amplification kit was used to amplify TCR-beta VDJ regions with primers targeting the TCR constant region and the 5'RACE anchor. Sample indexes and Illumina adaptors were added in a first PCR, and a second PCR then increased library yield. After purification with Ampure beads, the TCR product of roughly 650 bp was size-selected on a 2% E-gel SizeSelection system. Before pooling, libraries had their quality checked on a Bioanalyzer, their concentration measured with Qubit, and their quantity determined with the Kapa Library Quantification kit. An Illumina HiSeq 2500 sequenced the libraries paired-end 2 x 150 bp. To increase sequence diversity, roughly 25-31% phiX was spiked into each library pool. Per the original workflow: Quality-filtered reads were processed with the UMI-based MiGEC pipeline, which removed over 75% of raw TCR sequences during error correction. IMGT germline references were used for alignment of VDJ genes, and clonotypes were defined by a unique CDR3 amino acid sequence together with V-J genes. Clonal expansion, Shannon diversity, and CDR3 relatedness (CalcPairwiseDistances, ClusterSamples) were evaluated with VDJtools, and phylogenetic trees were built with CLCbio workbench. A clone was classed as expanded if it had 8 or more unique UMIs, a cutoff based on coefficient-of-variation modelling across technical triplicates. TCRdb reran the public reads through fastp at Q25 and MiXCR, keeping productive beta chains. CDR3 protein duplicates are merged, each entry listing the most common genes and DNA. These V and J calls rely on TCRdb rather than the paper's analysis. The sample has 40,000 or so distinct CDR3 sequences on record, about 13% of them singletons. The ten largest make up about an eighth of the sample.

Inclusive of the bounding cysteine and phenylalanine, the CDR3 is 15 residues long. Just CDR3 DNA is preserved here, 45 bases in frame from base 1. At the junction V is shortened by 6 bases and J by 4 bases; bases outside the gene matches: 7. The germline V gene encodes CDR1 SGHAT and CDR2 FQNNGV. This clonotype was sampled from a man aged 25 to 40 in good health. The sequence links TRBV11-2 to TRBJ2-7, and TRBD2 aligns with 12 junction nucleotides. The sample was PBMCs. The CDR3 region: CASRTWTSGMYEQYF. The DNA is as follows: TGTGCCAGCAGAACCTGGACTAGCGGGATGTACGAGCAGTACTTC.